These T cell receptor beta chains were read from a single sample in a study of blood T cell repertoires in COVID-19. Libraries were prepared by immunoSEQ multiplex PCR; TCRdb keeps only in-frame clonotypes and omits some of them. The table includes over 250,000 clones, 88% detected once. Sequenced sample: PBMCs or T cells enriched from blood (not recorded which). All receptors derive from a woman aged 55-70 years in a cohort exposed to, infected with or recovered from COVID-19 (not recorded which). Each CDR3 is given with its conserved first and last residue. The D gene is left open where the match is weak. Size tells how often a clone was seen (once, few, many) or the class of an expanded clone, and some rows leave it out.

TRBV7-3,-,-,TRBJ2-2,CASSPPSGELFF,TGTGCCAGCAGCCCCCCCAGCGGGGAGCTGTTTTTT
TRBV3-1/TRBV3-2,-,TRBD2,TRBJ2-5,CASRGLAGYQETQYF,TGTGCCAGCAGGGGACTAGCGGGTTACCAAGAGACCCAGTACTTC
TRBV6-5,-,TRBD1,TRBJ2-7,CASTAGTGLYEQYF,TGTGCCAGCACAGCCGGGACAGGCCTCTACGAGCAGTACTTC
TRBV10-3,-,-,TRBJ2-2,CASWSGVNTGELFF,TGTGCCAGCTGGTCAGGGGTGAACACCGGGGAGCTGTTTTTT
TRBV7-8,once,-,TRBJ1-3,CASSPRDSGNTIYF,TGTGCCAGCAGCCCACGGGACTCTGGAAACACCATATATTTT
TRBV7-6,-,TRBD2,TRBJ2-1,CASSYQTSGRINEQFF,TGTGCCAGCAGCTACCAGACTAGCGGGAGGATCAATGAGCAGTTCTTC
TRBV30,-,-,TRBJ1-2,CACFPSLTYYGYTF,TGTGCCTGCTTTCCATCTTTAACTTACTATGGCTACACCTTC
TRBV7-2,few,-,TRBJ1-5,CASSLGWLGNQPQHF,TGTGCCAGCAGCTTAGGGTGGTTAGGCAATCAGCCCCAGCATTTT
TRBV24-1,-,-,TRBJ1-2,CATSDLRGQAHGYTF,TGTGCCACCAGTGATTTGCGAGGGCAGGCGCATGGCTACACCTTC
TRBV5-1,-,TRBD1,TRBJ2-1,CASSLVGRQGSSYNEQFF,TGCGCCAGCAGCTTGGTGGGACGACAGGGCAGCTCCTACAATGAGCAGTTCTTC
TRBV6-5,-,TRBD1,TRBJ2-7,CASSYSPGGAYEQYF,TGTGCCAGCAGTTACTCCCCAGGGGGCGCCTACGAGCAGTACTTC
TRBV4-3,-,TRBD2,TRBJ2-7,CASSQTLWGGRGYEQYF,TGCGCCAGCAGCCAGACCCTTTGGGGGGGGAGGGGCTACGAGCAGTACTTC
TRBV5-1,once,-,TRBJ2-3,CASSLGTISTDTQYF,TGCGCCAGCAGCTTAGGGACAATAAGCACAGATACGCAGTATTTT
TRBV9,-,-,TRBJ1-2,CASSPYGQGYSDTF,TGTGCCAGCAGCCCGTATGGGCAGGGATACTCTGACACCTTC
TRBV27,-,TRBD1,TRBJ1-6,CASSPRTGGSKRISPLHF,TGTGCCAGCAGTCCCCGGACAGGGGGCTCCAAACGGATTTCACCCCTCCACTTT
TRBV18,-,-,TRBJ1-1,CASSPAGSLNTEAFF,TGTGCCAGCTCACCCGCGGGGTCCCTTAACACTGAAGCTTTCTTT
TRBV9,-,TRBD2,TRBJ2-5,CASSVAGASGRPRQETQYF,TGTGCCAGCAGCGTAGCCGGGGCTAGCGGGAGACCGAGGCAAGAGACCCAGTACTTC
TRBV5-1,-,TRBD1,TRBJ1-2,CASSIQGAMGGYTF,TGCGCCAGCAGCATACAGGGGGCGATGGGAGGCTACACCTTC
TRBV5-1,-,-,TRBJ2-2,CASSPDSYTGELFF,TGCGCCAGCAGCCCGGACAGTTACACCGGGGAGCTGTTTTTT
TRBV28,few,-,TRBJ1-5,CASNPIRGLSNQPQHF,TGTGCCAGCAACCCGATACGGGGTTTAAGCAATCAGCCCCAGCATTTT
TRBV5-4,few,-,TRBJ1-1,CASSHLSDTEAFF,TGTGCCAGCAGCCACCTGAGTGACACTGAAGCTTTCTTT